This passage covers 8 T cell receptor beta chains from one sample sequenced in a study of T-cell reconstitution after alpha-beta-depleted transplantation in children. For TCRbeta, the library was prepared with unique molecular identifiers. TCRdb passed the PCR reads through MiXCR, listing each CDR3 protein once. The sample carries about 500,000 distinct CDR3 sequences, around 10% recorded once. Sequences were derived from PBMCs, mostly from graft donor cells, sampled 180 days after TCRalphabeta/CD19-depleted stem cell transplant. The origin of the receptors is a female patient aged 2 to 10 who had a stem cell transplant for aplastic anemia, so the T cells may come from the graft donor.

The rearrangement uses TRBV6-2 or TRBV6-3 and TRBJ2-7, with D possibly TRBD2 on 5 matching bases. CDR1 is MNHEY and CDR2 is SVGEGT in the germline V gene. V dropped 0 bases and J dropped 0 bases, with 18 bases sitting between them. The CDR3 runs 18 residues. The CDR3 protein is CASSYSIRGGRSSYEQYF. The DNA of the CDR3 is TGTGCCAGCAGTTACTCGATCCGCGGAGGTCGGAGCTCCTACGAGCAGTACTTC.

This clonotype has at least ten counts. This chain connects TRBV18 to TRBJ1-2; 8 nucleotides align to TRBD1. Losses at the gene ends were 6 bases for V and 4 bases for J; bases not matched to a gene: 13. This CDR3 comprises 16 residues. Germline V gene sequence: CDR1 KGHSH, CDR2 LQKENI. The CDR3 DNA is TGTGCCAGCTCGTCCGGGACAGGAACACTGCTCTATGGCTACACCTTC. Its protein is CASSSGTGTLLYGYTF. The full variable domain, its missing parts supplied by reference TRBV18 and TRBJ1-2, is NAGVMQNPRHLVRRRGQEARLRCSPMKGHSHVYWYRQLPEEGLKFMVYLQKENIIDESGMPKERFSAEFPKEGPSILRIQQVVRGDSAAYFCASSSGTGTLLYGYTFGSGTRLTVV.

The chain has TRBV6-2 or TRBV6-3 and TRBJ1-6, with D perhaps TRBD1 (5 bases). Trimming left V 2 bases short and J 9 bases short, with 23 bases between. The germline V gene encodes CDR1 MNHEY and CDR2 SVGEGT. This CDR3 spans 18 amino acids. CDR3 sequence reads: CASSYRPRTRARGSPLHF. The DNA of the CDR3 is TGTGCCAGCAGTTACCGACCCCGGACACGCGCCAGAGGTTCACCCCTCCACTTT.

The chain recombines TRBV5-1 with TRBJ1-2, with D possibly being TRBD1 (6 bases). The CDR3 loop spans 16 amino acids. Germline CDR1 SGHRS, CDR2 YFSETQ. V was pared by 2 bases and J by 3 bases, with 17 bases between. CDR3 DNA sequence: TGCGCCAGCAGCTTATCCCACGGGGGCGATGACTATGGCTACACCTTC. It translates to CASSLSHGGDDYGYTF. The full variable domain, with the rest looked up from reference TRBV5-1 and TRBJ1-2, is KAGVTQTPRYLIKTRGQQVTLSCSPISGHRSVSWYQQTPGQGLQFLFEYFSETQRNKGNFPGRFSGRQFSNSRSEMNVSTLELGDSALYLCASSLSHGGDDYGYTFGSGTRLTVV.

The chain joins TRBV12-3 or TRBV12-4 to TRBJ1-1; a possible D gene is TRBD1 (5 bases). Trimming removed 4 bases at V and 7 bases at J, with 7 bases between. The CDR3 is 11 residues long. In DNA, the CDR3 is TGTGCCAGCAGTTCGACAGTTGAAGCTTTCTTT. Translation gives CASSSTVEAFF.

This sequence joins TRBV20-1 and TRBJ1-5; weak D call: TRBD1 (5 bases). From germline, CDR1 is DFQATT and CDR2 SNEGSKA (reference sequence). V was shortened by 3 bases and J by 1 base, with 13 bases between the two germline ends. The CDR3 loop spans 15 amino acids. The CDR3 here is CSARATGPSNQPQHF. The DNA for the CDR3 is TGCAGTGCTAGGGCTACAGGACCGAGCAATCAGCCCCAGCATTTT.

The CDR3 DNA follows: TGCAGTGCTAGCCACCCTGTACTGGGGACCTACGAGCAGTACTTC. Its protein is CSASHPVLGTYEQYF. The chain carries TRBV20-1 and TRBJ2-7; D remains ambiguous. Germline V gene data show CDR1 as DFQATT and CDR2 as SNEGSKA (reference sequence). Trimming removed 3 bases at V and 2 bases at J, with 17 bases between. The CDR3 length is 15 residues.

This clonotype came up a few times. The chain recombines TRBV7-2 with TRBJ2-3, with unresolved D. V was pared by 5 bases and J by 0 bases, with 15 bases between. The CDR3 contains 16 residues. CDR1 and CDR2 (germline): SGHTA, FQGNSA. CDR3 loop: CASSPQAAASTDTQYF. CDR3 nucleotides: TGTGCCAGCAGCCCCCAGGCGGCGGCTAGCACAGATACGCAGTATTTT.